The source of this T cell receptor (beta chain) is a study of shared clonotypes between healthy human individuals. The overall study: CD4 naive and CD4 memory each took three plates per donor, while CD8 naive took two and CD8 memory one.

Several immunoSEQ 96-well plates shared each subset's DNA, each plate a replicate. Method: immunoSEQ multiplex PCR; TCRdb's copy keeps in-frame clones and lacks some. The table includes over a million clones, around 97% detected once. In germline, CDR1 is SQVTM, CDR2 ANQGSEA. The CDR3 length is 15 residues. The V segment lost 6 bases and the J segment 4 bases; nucleotides outside the gene matches: 8. The sequence was collected from a man aged 25 to 45 in good health. This sequence joins TRBV29-1 and TRBJ2-3; 12 nucleotides agree with TRBD2. Sample: naive CD4+ T cells sorted from blood. The subset here: CD45RA+ positively selected. CDR3 sequence reads: CSVEKTSGSADTQYF. The CDR3 DNA follows: TGCAGCGTCGAGAAGACTAGCGGGAGTGCAGATACGCAGTATTTT.